One sample yielded the 21 T cell receptor beta chains listed below, sequenced in a study of CD8 T cells in ankylosing spondylitis. TCRdb recomputed calls from the 5' RACE reads with MiXCR, one row per CDR3 protein. The table shows around 540,000 distinct CDR3 sequences, with roughly 13% occurring only once. The antigens these receptors bind are not known. Findings and limits, study-wide: There was a TCR beta motif, made of several highly homologous variants, that appeared characteristic of ankylosing spondylitis blood.

The specimen was blood, either unsorted or a sorted T cell fraction (not recorded which). These receptors all stem from a male donor with ankylosing spondylitis.

CDR3 in amino acids: CSAKPGQGHEKLFF. The CDR3 DNA reads as TGCAGTGCGAAACCGGGACAGGGGCACGAAAAACTGTTTTTT. The chain couples TRBV20-1 to TRBJ1-4, with 10 bases fitting TRBD1. With V trimmed by 6 bases and J by 8 bases, 9 bases remained unmatched. The germline gives CDR1 DFQATT, CDR2 SNEGSKA (reference sequence). There are 14 residues in the CDR3.

This clonotype was detected a few times. The CDR3 sequence is CASSSSTGDGNTIYF. CDR3 bases: TGTGCCAGCAGTTCCTCGACAGGGGATGGAAACACCATATATTTT. The V gene is TRBV27, the J gene TRBJ1-3; 8 bases map to TRBD1. With V trimmed by 4 bases and J by 3 bases, 5 bases remained unmatched. The CDR3 runs 15 residues. The germline V gene has CDR1 MNHEY and CDR2 SMNVEV (reference sequence).

This clonotype was seen only a few times. This sequence joins TRBV14 and TRBJ2-6; D call uncertain. Deletions cut 1 base from V and 1 base from J, with 5 bases between. The germline V gene has CDR1 SGHDN and CDR2 FVKESK. CDR3 size: 15 residues. The CDR3 sequence is CASSQGRSGANVLTF. CDR3 coding DNA: TGTGCCAGCAGCCAAGGACGTTCTGGGGCCAACGTCCTGACTTTC.

This clonotype has just a few counts. J is TRBJ2-5 and V is TRBV7-2; no clear D gene. V lost 7 bases to trimming and J lost 7 bases, with 22 bases between them. This CDR3 spans 15 amino acids. The germline V gene encodes CDR1 SGHTA and CDR2 FQGNSA. CDR3 coding DNA: TGTGCCAGCAAAAAATTGGTAGCTCTTCACCGGACCCAGTACTTC. Protein product: CASKKLVALHRTQYF.

This clonotype was seen more than once but under ten times. The genes are TRBV6-1 and TRBJ1-1; D is unresolved. V gave up 7 bases and J gave up 3 bases, with 9 bases separating them. CDR3 size: 12 residues. Germline CDR1 MNHNS, CDR2 SASEGT. CDR3 protein: CASNGRYTEAFF. The CDR3 DNA follows: TGTGCCAGCAATGGCAGGTACACTGAAGCTTTCTTT.

This clonotype was observed at least ten times. J is TRBJ2-7 and V is TRBV27; no reliable D call. The CDR3 totals 13 residues. Trimming left V 1 base short and J 1 base short, with 5 bases between. From germline, CDR1 is MNHEY and CDR2 SMNVEV (reference sequence). CDR3 in amino acids: CASSLYASYEQYF. The CDR3 DNA reads as TGTGCCAGCAGTTTATATGCTTCCTACGAGCAGTACTTC.

This chain connects TRBV16 to TRBJ2-1; 16 bases fit TRBD2. This CDR3 spans 17 amino acids. V lost 4 bases, J lost 5 bases, and 5 bases stayed unmatched. Per the germline V gene, CDR1 is KGHSY and CDR2 is FQNENV. DNA of the CDR3: TGTGCCAGCAGCCCTGTGGGACTAGCGGGAGGGCACAATGAGCAGTTCTTC. Its protein is CASSPVGLAGGHNEQFF.

This rearrangement joins TRBV13 to TRBJ2-7, with TRBD1 identical over 7 bases. Unmatched junction bases numbered 11, after V lost 4 bases and J lost 5 bases. Germline-derived CDR1 and CDR2 are PRHDT and FYEKMQ (reference sequence). This CDR3 contains 15 residues. The DNA for the CDR3 is TGTGCCAGCAGCTCGGGACAGCGCTCCTTTGACGAGCAGTACTTC. Residues: CASSSGQRSFDEQYF.

The V and J genes are TRBV27 and TRBJ2-5; D may be TRBD1 or TRBD2 (5 bases each). The V end was cut by 7 bases, the J end by 5 bases, with 14 bases between. The CDR3 extends over 13 amino acids. The germline gives CDR1 MNHEY, CDR2 SMNVEV (reference sequence). The CDR3 loop is CASKEGSLETQYF. For the CDR3, the DNA is TGTGCCAGCAAAGAGGGGAGTTTGGAGACCCAGTACTTC.

There are a few counts of this clonotype. The chain combines TRBV5-1 with TRBJ1-1, with D possibly being TRBD1 (6 bases). Germline CDR1 is SGHRS and CDR2 is YFSETQ. The CDR3 contains 15 residues. V was cut by 2 bases and J by 5 bases, with 16 bases left in between. In nucleotides, the CDR3 is TGCGCCAGCAGCTTAGGACAGTTCGGGGTGACTGAAGCTTTCTTT. Encoded protein: CASSLGQFGVTEAFF.

The chain has TRBV29-1 and TRBJ2-1; D remains unclear. Germline V CDR1 and CDR2: SQVTM, ANQGSEA. V gave up 6 bases and J gave up 4 bases, with 13 bases separating them. There are 13 residues in the CDR3. The CDR3 loop reads CSVVRLDYNEQFF. The CDR3 DNA is TGCAGCGTAGTGAGGTTGGATTACAATGAGCAGTTCTTC.

This clonotype was recorded a few times. J is TRBJ2-1 and V is TRBV5-1; TRBD2 agrees at 7 bases. From germline, CDR1 is SGHRS and CDR2 YFSETQ. With V trimmed by 4 bases and J by 4 bases, 11 bases remained unmatched. The CDR3 loop spans 16 amino acids. Here the CDR3 reads CASSPTGGRGYNEQFF. CDR3 coding DNA: TGCGCCAGCAGCCCCACGGGGGGAAGGGGTTACAATGAGCAGTTCTTC. Full variable domain (rest looked up from reference TRBV5-1 and TRBJ2-1): KAGVTQTPRYLIKTRGQQVTLSCSPISGHRSVSWYQQTPGQGLQFLFEYFSETQRNKGNFPGRFSGRQFSNSRSEMNVSTLELGDSALYLCASSPTGGRGYNEQFFGPGTRLTVL.

The V and J genes are TRBV2 and TRBJ2-3; unclear D gene. The CDR3 runs 14 residues. V dropped 5 bases and J dropped 6 bases, with 15 bases sitting between them. In germline, CDR1 is SNHLY, CDR2 FYNNEI. The CDR3 nucleotides are TGTGCCAGCAGTCCGGGCCCCCTTGGGGATACGCAGTATTTT. Translating it yields CASSPGPLGDTQYF.

CDR3 nucleotide sequence: TGCAGCGTGGGGACAGGGCGGGCCTACGAGCAGTACTTC. As protein: CSVGTGRAYEQYF. The chain recombines TRBV29-1 with TRBJ2-7; 9 positions agree with TRBD1. Trimming took 6 bases from V and 2 from J; bases not matched to a gene: 5. This CDR3 is built from 13 residues. Germline CDR1 is SQVTM and CDR2 is ANQGSEA.

This clonotype was observed at least ten times. The J gene is TRBJ2-1, the V gene TRBV29-1, with 9 bases aligning to TRBD2. V lost 7 bases and J lost 10; bases outside the gene matches: 23. Germline V CDR1 and CDR2: SQVTM, ANQGSEA. The CDR3 totals 17 residues. In DNA, the CDR3 is TGCAGCGCTACTTCGGTTTGGCGGGAGGGGCCTGATAAGGAGCAGTTCTTC. Amino acids: CSATSVWREGPDKEQFF.

The sample holds a few counts of this clonotype. The rearrangement links TRBV20-1 to TRBJ2-2; 7 bases are a match to TRBD2. The germline CDR1 and CDR2 sequences are DFQATT and SNEGSKA (reference sequence). The CDR3 runs to 15 residues. V shed 6 bases and J 4 bases; nucleotides not matched to a gene: 11. The CDR3 DNA reads TGCAGTGCAAGCCGGGGAGGGCCTTTCACCGGGGAGCTGTTTTTT. The encoded protein is CSASRGGPFTGELFF.

This clonotype was detected a few times. The V and J genes are TRBV7-2 and TRBJ1-1; D perhaps matches TRBD1 (5 bases). Trimming shortened V by 5 bases and J by 7 bases, and 17 bases separated the two germline ends. CDR1 and CDR2 (germline): SGHTA, FQGNSA. This CDR3 is built from 14 residues. The CDR3 DNA reads TGTGCCAGCAGCCGACTTACAGGACGGATTGAAGCTTTCTTT. It codes for CASSRLTGRIEAFF.

This clonotype has just a few counts. The chain uses TRBV12-3 or TRBV12-4 and TRBJ1-2, with D hard to call. The CDR3 consists of 13 residues. Between the trimmed V and J ends, which lost 3 bases and 8 bases, there was a span of 13 bases. CDR3 sequence (DNA): TGTGCCAGCAGTTTCTGGTCCCAAAAGGGCTACACCTTC. It translates to CASSFWSQKGYTF.

The V call is TRBV12-3 or TRBV12-4, the J call TRBJ1-1, with 10 bases fitting TRBD1. The CDR3 has 14 residues. J gave up 5 bases and V 6 bases, and 6 bases lay outside the gene matches. The CDR3: CASSRQGARTEAFF. CDR3 nucleotides: TGTGCCAGCAGCAGACAGGGGGCAAGAACTGAAGCTTTCTTT.

This clonotype occurred a few times. This rearrangement joins TRBV29-1 to TRBJ1-2, with D hard to call. There are 13 residues in the CDR3. Trimming removed 2 bases at V and 2 bases at J, with 9 bases between. CDR1 and CDR2 (germline): SQVTM, ANQGSEA. CDR3 sequence reads: CSVERTANYGYTF. CDR3 bases: TGCAGCGTTGAACGGACGGCGAACTATGGCTACACCTTC.

In this sample, this clonotype turned up a few times. The chain carries TRBV24-1 and TRBJ2-1, with 11 bases lining up with TRBD1. Germline assignment: CDR1 KGHDR and CDR2 SFDVKD. Losses at the gene ends were 3 bases for V and 7 bases for J; bases not matched to a gene: 7. CDR3 length equals 16 residues. The CDR3 nucleotides are TGTGCCACCAGTGATATGGACAGGGGGCTTCAAAATGAGCAGTTCTTC. It codes for CATSDMDRGLQNEQFF.